This T cell receptor (beta chain) was sequenced during a study of early stage breast cancer tumors. Overall study results and limits: Compared with adjacent normal breast, tumors showed 2 to 2.5-fold denser, more clonal T cells.

Trimming cost V 6 bases and J 0 bases; bases outside gene matches: 4. The CDR3 spans 14 residues. Germline CDR1 is LNHDA and CDR2 is SQIVND (reference sequence). Here immunoSEQ multiplex PCR was the method, and the copy in TCRdb shows in-frame clones only, minus some. The sample consists of 25,000 to 30,000 clones, approximately 84% of them appearing once. Points on this clone: Its antigen remains unidentified.

This chain links TRBV19 with TRBJ1-1; 7 positions agree with TRBD1. Sequenced material: blood. The clonotype comes from a person aged 45 to 60 with breast cancer. CDR3 nucleotide sequence: TGTGCCAGTAGGGTACAGGGGCTGAACACTGAAGCTTTCTTT. Translated: CASRVQGLNTEAFF.